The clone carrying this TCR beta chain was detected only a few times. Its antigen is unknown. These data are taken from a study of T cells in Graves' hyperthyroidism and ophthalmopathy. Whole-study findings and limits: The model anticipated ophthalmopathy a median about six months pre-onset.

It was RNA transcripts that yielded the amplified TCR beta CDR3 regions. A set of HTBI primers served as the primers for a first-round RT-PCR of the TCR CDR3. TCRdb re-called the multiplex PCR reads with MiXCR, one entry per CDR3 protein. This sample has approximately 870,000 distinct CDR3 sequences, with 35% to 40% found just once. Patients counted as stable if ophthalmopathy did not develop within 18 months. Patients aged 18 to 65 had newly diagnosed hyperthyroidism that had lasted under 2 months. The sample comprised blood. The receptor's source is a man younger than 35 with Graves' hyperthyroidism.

The DNA for the CDR3 is TGTGCCAGCAGTTTGAATGGTTTGAACACTGAAGCTTTCTTT. Translating gives CASSLNGLNTEAFF. This sequence joins TRBV6-5 and TRBJ1-1; no reliable D call. CDR1 is MNHEY and CDR2 is SVGAGI in the germline V gene. The CDR3 runs 14 residues. Trimming removed 4 bases at V and 0 bases at J, with 9 bases between.